The 26 T cell receptor beta chains presented below share a single source sample, sequenced in a study of cytomegalovirus exposure and HLA in healthy donors. In the PCR, 60 Vbeta and 13 Jbeta primers were used. Using immunoSEQ multiplex PCR, the repertoire was profiled, and TCRdb retains in-frame clones only, with some absent. The repertoire holds 160,000 or so clones, with roughly 80% as singletons. Material: PBMCs. The receptors come from a woman aged 35 to 49 in good health and CMV-seronegative.

The chain joins TRBV5-1 to TRBJ1-5, with 7 nucleotides matching TRBD1. The CDR3 loop spans 15 amino acids. The germline CDR1 and CDR2 sequences are SGHRS and YFSETQ. The J segment lost 1 base and the V segment lost 4 bases, leaving 5 bases of the junction unmatched. As DNA, the CDR3 is TGCGCCAGCAGCCCCTCGACAGGGAGCAATCAGCCCCAGCATTTT. Protein product: CASSPSTGSNQPQHF.

The chain recombines TRBV6-6 with TRBJ2-2; 12 bases fit TRBD1. J was trimmed by 6 bases and V by 6 bases; bases with no gene match: 8. Germline-derived CDR1 and CDR2 are MNHNY and SVGAGI (reference sequence). CDR3 length: 16 amino acids. CDR3 sequence (DNA): TGTGCCAGCAGCCCCCGGGACAGGGGGCACTCCGGGGAGCTGTTTTTT. Its protein is CASSPRDRGHSGELFF.

This clone has only a few counts. The chain recombines TRBV5-6 with TRBJ1-2; the match to TRBD1 covers 8 bases. The CDR3 consists of 16 residues. Germline assignment: CDR1 SGHDT and CDR2 YYEEEE. V lost 2 bases and J lost 4; bases outside the gene matches: 10. CDR3 coding DNA: TGTGCCAGCAGCTTTAGAGACAGGGGACTCGGCTATGGCTACACCTTC. This translates into CASSFRDRGLGYGYTF.

The CDR3 region has the DNA TGTGCCATCAGGACGGACAGGGGAGTCTATGGCTACACCTTC. This encodes CAIRTDRGVYGYTF. The rearrangement links TRBV10-3 to TRBJ1-2; 9 bases line up with TRBD1. This CDR3 is 14 amino acids long. Germline V gene data show CDR1 as ENHRY and CDR2 as SYGVKD. The V and J ends lost 6 bases and 4 bases, in that order; junction bases with no gene match: 6.

The chain carries TRBV28 and TRBJ1-2; tentative D call: TRBD1 (5 bases). Germline assignment: CDR1 MDHEN and CDR2 SYDVKM. V was pared by 6 bases and J by 2 bases, with 13 bases between. The CDR3 runs to 14 residues. The CDR3 DNA follows: TGTGCCAGCAGCAGTTGGACATTAAACTATGGCTACACCTTC. This gives the protein CASSSWTLNYGYTF.

The rearrangement uses TRBV11-2 and TRBJ1-3, with D tentatively TRBD1 (5 bases). The CDR3 extends over 16 amino acids. The germline gives CDR1 SGHAT, CDR2 FQNNGV. The V gene lost 3 bases and the J gene lost 3 bases, with 15 bases spanning the gap. The CDR3 region has the DNA TGTGCCAGCAGCTTGCGGGGGGTAGAGAGTGGAAACACCATATATTTT. It translates to CASSLRGVESGNTIYF.

This clone was recorded once. The chain is built from TRBV5-1 and TRBJ1-6; D is ambiguous. The CDR3 covers 15 residues. The V gene lost 4 bases and the J gene lost 7 bases, with 15 bases spanning the gap. Germline values: CDR1 SGHRS, CDR2 YFSETQ. The CDR3 nucleotides read TGCGCCAGCAGCGCCGGTAGGACTGGGAATTCACCCCTCCACTTT. Its protein product is CASSAGRTGNSPLHF.

CDR3 in DNA: TGTGCCAGCAGCGCGGGACTAGCGGGGGGGCTTGTTAACACCGGGGAGCTGTTTTTT. Amino acid sequence: CASSAGLAGGLVNTGELFF. J is TRBJ2-2 and V is TRBV9, with 16 bases matching TRBD2. The V gene's germline CDR1 is SGDLS and CDR2 YYNGEE. V shed 3 bases and J 2 bases; nucleotides not matched to a gene: 7. CDR3 length equals 19 residues.

This clone was seen more than once but under ten times. The chain uses TRBV4-1 and TRBJ1-3, with D unresolved. The CDR3 is 16 amino acids. Germline loops: CDR1 MGHRA, CDR2 YSYEKL. V was cut by 0 bases and J by 0 bases, with 9 bases left in between. The CDR3 region has the DNA TGCGCCAGCAGCCAAGATGGCCGGAGCTCTGGAAACACCATATATTTT. Its translation is CASSQDGRSSGNTIYF.

This chain uses TRBV27 with TRBJ1-6, with 7 bases identical to TRBD1. J lost 8 bases, V lost 3 bases, and 7 bases had no gene match. The germline CDR1 and CDR2 sequences are MNHEY and SMNVEV (reference sequence). This CDR3 is built from 15 residues. CDR3 protein: CASSFRTGWDSPLHF. The CDR3 DNA sequence: TGTGCCAGCAGTTTCCGGACAGGTTGGGATTCACCCCTCCACTTT.

The chain couples TRBV7-3 to TRBJ1-2; 9 bases are a match to TRBD1. Germline assignment: CDR1 SGHTA and CDR2 FQGTGA. This CDR3 is built from 13 residues. The V segment lost 8 bases and the J segment 4 bases; nucleotides outside the gene matches: 5. The CDR3 protein is CASDRDRVYGYTF. Here the CDR3 DNA reads TGTGCCAGCGACCGGGACAGGGTCTATGGCTACACCTTC.

This clone was seen a handful of times. The chain recombines TRBV2 with TRBJ1-1; no clear D. The germline CDR1 and CDR2 sequences are SNHLY and FYNNEI. The CDR3 runs to 14 residues. Trimming took 0 bases from V and 2 from J, leaving 7 bases between them. The CDR3 is CASSEAEGNTEAFF. CDR3 DNA sequence: TGTGCCAGCAGTGAAGCGGAGGGTAACACTGAAGCTTTCTTT.

The V call is TRBV5-1, the J call TRBJ1-2, with 8 bases identical to TRBD1. Losses at the gene ends were 4 bases for V and 5 bases for J; bases not matched to a gene: 10. The CDR3 length is 15 residues. CDR1 and CDR2 from the germline V gene are SGHRS and YFSETQ. CDR3 sequence (DNA): TGCGCCAGCAGCCGTACGGACAGGGAAATATATGGCTACACCTTC. Translating it yields CASSRTDREIYGYTF.

This chain links TRBV19 with TRBJ2-7, with unresolved D. The germline V gene encodes CDR1 LNHDA and CDR2 SQIVND (reference sequence). The CDR3 is 13 amino acids. The ends were cut back, 0 bases at V and 4 bases at J, with 7 bases in the middle. The CDR3 DNA follows: TGTGCCAGTAGTATAGAGGGCAGATACGAGCAGTACTTC. It translates to CASSIEGRYEQYF.

The chain employs TRBV14 and TRBJ1-6; D is possibly TRBD1 (6 bases). Germline CDR1 and CDR2: SGHDN and FVKESK. This CDR3 has 13 residues. With 4 bases removed from V and 7 bases from J, the gap between germline ends came to 8 bases. CDR3 sequence: CASSPGQNSPLHF. Here the CDR3 DNA reads TGTGCCAGCAGCCCCGGACAGAATTCACCCCTCCACTTT.

This chain links TRBV4-1 with TRBJ1-5; 8 positions match TRBD1. Per germline, CDR1 MGHRA and CDR2 YSYEKL. The CDR3 runs 14 residues. V lost 4 bases to trimming and J lost 4 bases; unmatched junction nucleotides: 3. CDR3 amino acids: CASSPGQDNQPQHF. In nucleotides, the CDR3 is TGCGCCAGCAGCCCGGGACAGGATAATCAGCCCCAGCATTTT.

This clone has more than one count but fewer than ten. The CDR3 carries no conserved terminal phenylalanine or tryptophan, so it likely arises from a read error. No DNA is shown, since the ends of the CDR3 on it are uncertain; the CDR3 is the one TCRdb lists. CDR3 region: CASSLAGSGRGI. This chain joins TRBV5-1 and TRBJ2-7; the table gives TRBD1 as D, unverified against the DNA. Both ends counted, the CDR3 spans 12 residues. Germline V CDR1 and CDR2: SGHRS, YFSETQ.

The chain recombines TRBV7-2 with TRBJ2-5, with 9 bases that match TRBD1. The last part of the DNA fits TRBJ2-7 better; the J call may be wrong. The germline V gene encodes CDR1 SGHTA and CDR2 FQGNSA. The CDR3 is 16 residues long. Written as DNA, the CDR3 is TGTGCCAGCAGCGCAGCCGGGACAGGGCTCTCCTACGAGCAGTACTTC. Its translation: CASSAAGTGLSYEQYF.

This clone was counted only a few times. The chain uses TRBV6-5 and TRBJ1-1; possibly TRBD1 for D (5 bases). V lost 3 bases and J 3 bases, leaving 11 bases between the germline ends. Looked up from germline, CDR1 is MNHEY and CDR2 is SVGAGI. This CDR3 has 14 residues. The CDR3 DNA follows: TGTGCCAGCAGTTATTGGGGGGGGGACACTGAAGCTTTCTTT. It is translated as CASSYWGGDTEAFF.

The chain is built from TRBV4-1 and TRBJ2-1; a possible D gene is TRBD1 (5 bases). CDR3 size: 16 residues. V gave up 2 bases and J gave up 1 base, with 12 bases separating them. In germline, CDR1 is MGHRA, CDR2 YSYEKL. The CDR3 loop reads CASSQLVQESYNEQFF. The CDR3 nucleotides read TGCGCCAGCAGCCAATTAGTACAGGAGTCCTACAATGAGCAGTTCTTC.

Only one count was recorded for this clone. This rearrangement joins TRBV28 to TRBJ1-5, with D possibly being TRBD1 (5 bases). Germline V lookup: CDR1 MDHEN, CDR2 SYDVKM. Trimming took 6 bases from V and 7 from J, leaving 22 bases between them. CDR3 size: 16 residues. CDR3 loop: CASRGTFGGTYQPQHF. The CDR3 coding sequence is TGTGCCAGCAGAGGGACTTTTGGGGGAACGTACCAGCCCCAGCATTTT.

The genes are TRBV18 and TRBJ1-1, with D perhaps matching TRBD1 (6 bases). The V and J ends lost 3 bases and 1 base respectively, with 9 bases between them. There are 14 residues in the CDR3. Germline CDR1 is KGHSH and CDR2 is LQKENI. The CDR3 loop is CASSPMTGNTEAFF. The CDR3 DNA sequence: TGTGCCAGCTCACCTATGACAGGGAACACTGAAGCTTTCTTT.

The rearrangement links TRBV5-1 to TRBJ1-1; TRBD1 agrees at 8 bases. The trim removed 3 bases at V and 1 base at J, leaving 5 bases unmatched. This CDR3 contains 15 residues. Germline V CDR1 and CDR2: SGHRS, YFSETQ. The CDR3 DNA is TGCGCCAGCAGCTCCTGGACAGGGACGAACACTGAAGCTTTCTTT. The encoded protein is CASSSWTGTNTEAFF.

This clone turned up a few times. Other DNA sequences in the sample encode the same CDR3. This chain links TRBV4-1 with TRBJ2-2, with TRBD2 identical over 9 bases. The CDR3 covers 15 residues. V shed 1 base, J shed 4 bases, and the junction held 1 base outside the gene matches. In germline, CDR1 is MGHRA, CDR2 YSYEKL. CDR3 in DNA: TGCGCCAGCAGCCAAGGGACTAGCGTCACCGGGGAGCTGTTTTTT. The encoded protein is CASSQGTSVTGELFF.

The CDR3 DNA is TGTGCCAGCAGCTTAAGGACAGGGCCTGGAAACACCATATATTTT. Its translation: CASSLRTGPGNTIYF. V and J are TRBV7-9 and TRBJ1-3; 8 bases match TRBD1. This CDR3 has 15 amino acids. Germline V CDR1 and CDR2: SEHNR, FQNEAQ (reference sequence). After removal of 2 bases from V and 2 bases from J, the junction contained 2 bases not matched to a gene. Full variable domain (outside the CDR3, taken from reference TRBV7-9 and TRBJ1-3): DTGVSQNPRHKITKRGQNVTFRCDPISEHNRLYWYRQTLGQGPEFLTYFQNEAQLEKSRLLSDRFSAERPKGSFSTLEIQRTEQGDSAMYLCASSLRTGPGNTIYFGEGSWLTVV.

This chain connects TRBV5-1 to TRBJ2-3, with 8 bases aligning to TRBD1. There are 15 residues in the CDR3. V lost 0 bases and J lost 3; bases outside the gene matches: 3. Germline CDR1 SGHRS, CDR2 YFSETQ. Written as DNA, the CDR3 is TGCGCCAGCAGCTTGGTGGGACAGGTAACAGATACGCAGTATTTT. It encodes CASSLVGQVTDTQYF.